These 12 T cell receptor beta chains were all obtained from the same sample, sequenced in a study of blood T cell repertoires in COVID-19 (dated by TCRdb to about 2020). Library prep was done by the immunoSEQ multiplex PCR assay. Imported from immuneACCESS, the table was reduced by TCRdb to in-frame sequences with V and J called. These copies leave out some clones; in studies compared against another copy, an unresolved V gene accounts for under half, and the cause of the remainder is not known. A total of roughly 70,000 clones appear in this sample, approximately 90% of them only once. The top ten constitute 3.5% to 5% of the sample. The source material was peripheral blood. Receptors originate from a man between 65 and 85 years old with active COVID-19.

The chain couples TRBV6-5 to TRBJ2-3; D gene ambiguous. The germline CDR1 and CDR2 sequences are MNHEY and SVGAGI. Between the trimmed V and J ends, which lost 10 bases and 0 bases, there was a span of 11 bases. This CDR3 is 13 amino acids long. The CDR3 spells CANQDTSTDTQYF. In DNA, the CDR3 is TGTGCCAACCAGGATACTAGCACAGATACGCAGTATTTT.

The chain employs TRBV4-1 and TRBJ2-7, with D perhaps TRBD2 (5 bases). Trimming removed 0 bases at V and 7 bases at J, with 16 bases between. CDR3 size: 15 residues. Germline values: CDR1 MGHRA, CDR2 YSYEKL. The DNA of the CDR3 is TGCGCCAGCAGCCAAGAGTGGGTCTCACCGGGGGAGCAGTACTTC. Protein product: CASSQEWVSPGEQYF.

The V gene is TRBV5-6, the J gene TRBJ2-3; tentatively, D is TRBD1 (5 bases). V was pared by 0 bases and J by 4 bases, with 12 bases between. This CDR3 has 15 amino acids. The germline CDR1 and CDR2 sequences are SGHDT and YYEEEE. CDR3 in DNA: TGTGCCAGCAGCTTGGGTTTGACAGAGGCAGATACGCAGTATTTT. Translation gives CASSLGLTEADTQYF. Together with reference TRBV5-6 and TRBJ2-3, the CDR3 gives the full variable domain: DAGVTQSPTHLIKTRGQQVTLRCSPKSGHDTVSWYQQALGQGPQFIFQYYEEEERQRGNFPDRFSGHQFPNYSSELNVNALLLGDSALYLCASSLGLTEADTQYFGPGTRLTVL.

The rearrangement joins TRBV30 to TRBJ2-5; 7 bases map to TRBD1. Germline assignment: CDR1 GTSNPN and CDR2 SVGIG (reference sequence). The length of the CDR3 is 16 residues. Germline trimming cut 0 bases from V and 1 base from J; bases unmatched to any gene: 8. For the CDR3, the DNA is TGTGCCTGGAGTGTACTGGGTGGGACAGCCCAAGAGACCCAGTACTTC. Residues: CAWSVLGGTAQETQYF.

This clone was observed a few times. This chain connects TRBV18 to TRBJ2-1; the match to TRBD2 covers 7 bases. The CDR3 extends over 12 amino acids. After removal of 8 bases from V and 7 bases from J, the junction contained 5 bases not matched to a gene. Per the germline V gene, CDR1 is KGHSH and CDR2 is LQKENI. CDR3 loop: CASQGEGNEQFF. The CDR3 bases are TGTGCCAGCCAAGGGGAGGGGAATGAGCAGTTCTTC.

The rearrangement links TRBV6-2 or TRBV6-3 to TRBJ2-1; TRBD1 matches 9 bases. This CDR3 is built from 12 residues. Germline V CDR1 and CDR2: MNHEY, SVGEGT. V was pared by 5 bases and J by 12 bases, with 5 bases of the junction left unmatched. CDR3 sequence (DNA): TGTGCCAGCAGTCTTCGACAGGGGGGGCAGTTCTTC. As protein: CASSLRQGGQFF.

The gene calls are TRBV5-4 and TRBJ2-7; TRBD2 aligns across 10 bases. J gave up 5 bases and V 4 bases, and 9 bases lay outside the gene matches. The CDR3 is 15 amino acids. CDR1 and CDR2 (germline): SGHNT, YYREEE (reference sequence). CDR3 protein: CASSPQAGGPDEQYF. Written as DNA, the CDR3 is TGTGCCAGCAGCCCCCAAGCGGGAGGGCCTGACGAGCAGTACTTC. The variable domain in full, completed from reference TRBV5-4 and TRBJ2-7, reads ETGVTQSPTHLIKTRGQQVTLRCSSQSGHNTVSWYQQALGQGPQFIFQYYREEENGRGNFPPRFSGLQFPNYSSELNVNALELDDSALYLCASSPQAGGPDEQYFGPGTRLTVT.

V usage is TRBV24-1 and J usage is TRBJ1-2, with TRBD1 matching 7 bases. Germline V gene sequence: CDR1 KGHDR, CDR2 SFDVKD. Unmatched junction bases numbered 10, after V lost 7 bases and J lost 6 bases. The CDR3 runs 14 residues. CDR3 DNA: TGTGCCACCAGCCACGCGGACAGGCCGAATGGCTACACCTTC. It encodes CATSHADRPNGYTF.

The J gene is TRBJ1-1, the V gene TRBV28, with 10 bases fitting TRBD1. Germline V gives CDR1 MDHEN, CDR2 SYDVKM. The trim removed 6 bases at V and 11 bases at J, leaving 12 bases unmatched. The CDR3 extends over 14 amino acids. CDR3 in DNA: TGTGCCAGCAGCCCTACGGGACAGGGGTATAGGGCTTTCTTT. It is translated as CASSPTGQGYRAFF.

The table lists this clone with a count of one. The chain is built from TRBV19 and TRBJ1-4; 9 bases fit TRBD1. From germline, CDR1 is LNHDA and CDR2 SQIVND (reference sequence). With V trimmed by 3 bases and J by 5 bases, 4 bases remained unmatched. The CDR3 extends over 15 amino acids. CDR3 coding DNA: TGTGCCAGTAGTATCAGACAGGGGGGAAATGAAAAACTGTTTTTT. It encodes CASSIRQGGNEKLFF. The full variable domain, completed using reference TRBV19 and TRBJ1-4, is DGGITQSPKYLFRKEGQNVTLSCEQNLNHDAMYWYRQDPGQGLRLIYYSQIVNDFQKGDIAEGYSVSREKKESFPLTVTSAQKNPTAFYLCASSIRQGGNEKLFFGSGTQLSVL.

This sequence joins TRBV25-1 and TRBJ1-4; 9 bases map to TRBD1. The CDR3 covers 17 residues. V was clipped by 0 bases and J by 7 bases; unmatched bases: 9. Germline CDR1 reads MGHDK; CDR2 reads SYGVNS. The CDR3 sequence is CASSEYLGGQGGEKLFF. DNA of the CDR3: TGTGCCAGCAGTGAATATCTGGGGGGACAGGGAGGTGAAAAACTGTTTTTT. The entire variable domain, with the rest obtained from reference TRBV25-1 and TRBJ1-4, is as follows: EADIYQTPRYLVIGTGKKITLECSQTMGHDKMYWYQQDPGMELHLIHYSYGVNSTEKGDLSSESTVSRIRTEHFPLTLESARPSHTSQYLCASSEYLGGQGGEKLFFGSGTQLSVL.

This clone was picked up a small number of times. The germline gene is not matched at one end of the junction; a read error may be the cause. The V call is TRBV7-7, the J call TRBJ2-1, with D possibly TRBD1 on 6 matching bases. The CDR3 runs 16 residues. The V gene's germline CDR1 is SSHAT and CDR2 FNYEAQ (reference sequence). The CDR3 sequence: CASSLGRGLAYNEQFF. CDR3 in DNA: TGTGCTAGCAGCTTAGGAAGGGGGTTAGCCTACAATGAGCAGTTCTTC.